What follows describes a single T cell receptor beta chain. Its antigen is unknown. The data originate from a study of blood T cells in healthy people across ages. Study-wide findings and caveats: Researchers judged that diversity estimates from one million T cells fell short of true values.

Through a sample-barcoded 5' primer and a J-beta primer mix, a second PCR was run for about 6 to 11 cycles. TCRdb recomputed calls from the 5' RACE reads with MiXCR, one row per CDR3 protein. The sample has 800,000 to 900,000 distinct CDR3 sequences; approximately 67% are singletons. Per germline, CDR1 MNHEY and CDR2 SMNVEV (reference sequence). This CDR3 has 15 amino acids. The J segment lost 1 base and the V segment lost 8 bases, leaving 10 bases of the junction unmatched. The TCR originated in a man aged 25 to 45 in good health. The material sequenced was blood. The J gene is TRBJ2-5, the V gene TRBV27; 7 bases fit TRBD1. CDR3 amino acids: CASSAWGQSQETQYF. In nucleotides, the CDR3 is TGTGCCAGCTCCGCCTGGGGACAGAGCCAAGAGACCCAGTACTTC.